These 5 T cell receptor beta chains were all obtained from the same sample, sequenced in a study of cytomegalovirus exposure and HLA in healthy donors. Assay: immunoSEQ multiplex PCR; the TCRdb copy retains only in-frame clones and omits some. The sample includes 60,000 to 65,000 clones, over 85% seen only once; the top ten take under 6.5%. Sequencing input: PBMCs. These receptors all stem from a woman between 18 and 29 years old in good health and CMV-seropositive.

This chain connects TRBV11-2 to TRBJ2-5, with 7 bases fitting TRBD1. The CDR3 sequence is 14 residues long. V shed 5 bases, J shed 5 bases, and the junction held 8 bases outside the gene matches. Germline values: CDR1 SGHAT, CDR2 FQNNGV. CDR3 loop: CASSPRQGRETQYF. The CDR3 DNA reads TGTGCCAGCAGCCCCCGACAGGGTAGGGAGACCCAGTACTTC.

V usage is TRBV27 and J usage is TRBJ2-7; the D is unclear. Germline lookup yields CDR1 MNHEY and CDR2 SMNVEV (reference sequence). There are 12 residues in the CDR3. Trimming pared 4 bases from V and 6 bases from J, leaving 10 bases between. CDR3 residues: CASSSGAPEQYF. DNA of the CDR3: TGTGCCAGCAGTTCCGGAGCACCCGAGCAGTACTTC.

This clone came up a few times. The chain uses TRBV13 and TRBJ1-2; D remains unclear. Trimming cost V 8 bases and J 8 bases, with 15 bases left between them. The CDR3 is made up of 12 amino acids. Germline assignment: CDR1 PRHDT and CDR2 FYEKMQ (reference sequence). The CDR3 DNA reads TGTGCCAGCCTCCCTCCGGGAGGAGGCTACACCTTC. Translating it yields CASLPPGGGYTF.

This clone occurred a few times. The chain combines TRBV30 with TRBJ1-1, with TRBD1 matching 10 bases. Trimming cost V 4 bases and J 7 bases; bases outside gene matches: 9. Germline CDR1 and CDR2: GTSNPN and SVGIG (reference sequence). The CDR3 contains 14 residues. The CDR3 DNA reads as TGTGCCTGGATATTGGGGACAGGGGACTTTGAAGCTTTCTTT. Its protein is CAWILGTGDFEAFF.

CDR3 protein: CASSLRSDRGDYGYTF. CDR3 sequence (DNA): TGCGCCAGCAGCTTGAGATCGGACAGGGGAGACTATGGCTACACCTTC. This chain joins TRBV5-1 and TRBJ1-2, with 9 positions matching TRBD1. Germline V gene data show CDR1 as SGHRS and CDR2 as YFSETQ. The CDR3 runs to 16 residues. Trimming took 1 base from V and 3 from J; bases not matched to a gene: 7.